Shown below are 23 T cell receptor beta chains from a single sample sequenced in a study of T cell responses to AZD1222 COVID-19 vaccine. Sequenced by immunoSEQ multiplex PCR; TCRdb stores in-frame clones only, minus some. The sample gives approximately 110,000 clones, more than 70% of which show up once; approximately 4.4% is in the top ten. Here the sequenced sample was peripheral blood, taken 28 days after the second AZD1222 dose. The receptors here all came from an adult who received the AZD1222 COVID-19 vaccine.

By sample fraction, this clone is large. This chain connects TRBV19 to TRBJ2-2, with 11 bases lining up with TRBD2. V shed 5 bases and J 1 base; nucleotides not matched to a gene: 3. The CDR3 is 16 residues long. Germline CDR1 is LNHDA and CDR2 is SQIVND (reference sequence). Here the CDR3 DNA reads TGTGCCAGTAGTCCCCTAGCGGGGGGGAACACCGGGGAGCTGTTTTTT. Translated: CASSPLAGGNTGELFF.

The V call is TRBV5-6, the J call TRBJ2-1; 9 bases are a match to TRBD2. CDR3 length: 15 amino acids. Trimming took 0 bases from V and 4 from J; bases not matched to a gene: 2. The V gene's germline CDR1 is SGHDT and CDR2 YYEEEE. The CDR3 DNA reads TGTGCCAGCAGCTTGGCCAGCGGGGGGTACAATGAGCAGTTCTTC. It codes for CASSLASGGYNEQFF.

This chain joins TRBV5-4 and TRBJ1-3, with D unclear. Deletions cut 4 bases from V and 4 bases from J, with 9 bases between. CDR3 size: 13 residues. The germline V gene has CDR1 SGHNT and CDR2 YYREEE (reference sequence). In DNA form, the CDR3 reads TGTGCCAGCAGCCCCATGGAGGGAAACACCATATATTTT. It translates to CASSPMEGNTIYF.

V gene TRBV5-1 combines with J gene TRBJ1-1, with D uncertain. The germline V gene has CDR1 SGHRS and CDR2 YFSETQ. The CDR3 totals 14 residues. V lost 0 bases and J lost 1, with 7 bases in between. As DNA, the CDR3 is TGCGCCAGCAGCTTGGGCACCACGAACACTGAAGCTTTCTTT. Its protein product is CASSLGTTNTEAFF.

This chain links TRBV5-1 with TRBJ2-1; the match to TRBD2 covers 15 bases. In germline, CDR1 is SGHRS, CDR2 YFSETQ. Unmatched junction bases numbered 6, after V lost 4 bases and J lost 7 bases. CDR3 size: 16 residues. The chain's CDR3 is CASSLTGTSGGNEQFF. CDR3 sequence (DNA): TGCGCCAGCAGCCTTACCGGGACTAGCGGGGGGAATGAGCAGTTCTTC.

The V call is TRBV19, the J call TRBJ2-3; D gene uncertain. V gave up 6 bases and J gave up 4 bases, with 11 bases separating them. Germline V CDR1 and CDR2: LNHDA, SQIVND (reference sequence). The CDR3 spans 13 residues. The CDR3 region is CASRGYSADTQYF. CDR3 nucleotides: TGTGCCAGTAGAGGATACAGCGCAGATACGCAGTATTTT.

The chain's CDR3 is CAWSTGSYGYTF. The CDR3 DNA reads TGTGCCTGGAGTACCGGGAGCTATGGCTACACCTTC. The chain has TRBV30 and TRBJ1-2; D gene uncertain. The CDR3 spans 12 residues. CDR1 is GTSNPN, CDR2 SVGIG, per germline (reference sequence). V gave up 2 bases and J gave up 4 bases, with 8 bases separating them.

The chain uses TRBV28 and TRBJ2-3; D tentatively reads TRBD1 or TRBD2 (5 bases each). There are 15 residues in the CDR3. V lost 6 bases and J lost 2, with 15 bases in between. Germline CDR1 and CDR2: MDHEN and SYDVKM. CDR3 amino acids: CASRPRDGYTDTQYF. For the CDR3, the DNA is TGTGCCAGCAGGCCCCGGGACGGCTACACAGATACGCAGTATTTT.

This clone has a handful of counts. This CDR3 is CASSRSGTGNEKLFF. DNA of the CDR3: TGCGCCAGCAGCCGCTCCGGGACAGGAAATGAAAAACTGTTTTTT. The chain employs TRBV4-1 and TRBJ1-4; 8 bases match TRBD1. The CDR3 runs 15 residues. Trimming removed 4 bases from V and 5 bases from J; junction bases left unmatched: 6. The V gene's germline CDR1 is MGHRA and CDR2 YSYEKL.

V gene TRBV7-2 combines with J gene TRBJ1-6; no firm D call. In germline, CDR1 is SGHTA, CDR2 FQGNSA. CDR3 length equals 17 residues. V was shortened by 1 base and J by 0 bases, with 10 bases between the two germline ends. The CDR3 region is CASSLDPDSSYNSPLHF. The CDR3 nucleotides read TGTGCCAGCAGCTTAGACCCGGATAGCTCCTATAATTCACCCCTCCACTTT.

This sequence joins TRBV24-1 and TRBJ1-4; weak D call: TRBD1 (5 bases). The CDR3 length is 15 residues. Germline CDR1 and CDR2: KGHDR and SFDVKD. V shed 2 bases and J shed 5 bases, with 11 bases lying between them. In DNA form, the CDR3 reads TGTGCCACCAGTGATTCGGGGGATTTCAATGAAAAACTGTTTTTT. Protein sequence: CATSDSGDFNEKLFF.

V gene TRBV7-3 combines with J gene TRBJ2-3, with TRBD2 matching over 7 bases. Looked up from germline, CDR1 is SGHTA and CDR2 is FQGTGA. The CDR3 extends over 18 amino acids. The trim removed 4 bases at V and 0 bases at J, leaving 13 bases unmatched. The CDR3 loop reads CASSSKPIAGGSTDTQYF. The CDR3 DNA follows: TGTGCCAGCAGCTCAAAGCCGATAGCGGGCGGGAGCACAGATACGCAGTATTTT.

This chain links TRBV18 with TRBJ2-7; D possibly uses TRBD1 or TRBD2 (5 bases each). The CDR3 is 17 residues long. Per the germline V gene, CDR1 is KGHSH and CDR2 is LQKENI. V was trimmed by 3 bases and J by 5 bases, leaving 23 bases between them. The CDR3 region is CASSPPDLGVSLHEQYF. CDR3 bases: TGTGCCAGCTCACCGCCAGATCTGGGGGTTTCCCTCCACGAGCAGTACTTC. Filled out from reference TRBV18 and TRBJ2-7, the complete variable domain reads NAGVMQNPRHLVRRRGQEARLRCSPMKGHSHVYWYRQLPEEGLKFMVYLQKENIIDESGMPKERFSAEFPKEGPSILRIQQVVRGDSAAYFCASSPPDLGVSLHEQYFGPGTRLTVT.

This clone was seen a single time. V usage is TRBV27 and J usage is TRBJ1-6; D perhaps matches TRBD1 (5 bases). The ends were cut back, 6 bases at V and 3 bases at J, with 15 bases in the middle. The germline CDR1 and CDR2 sequences are MNHEY and SMNVEV (reference sequence). This CDR3 has 16 residues. CDR3 region: CASSTRRTNYNSPLHF. DNA for the CDR3: TGTGCCAGCAGCACTCGCAGGACAAACTATAATTCACCCCTCCACTTT.

The genes are TRBV28 and TRBJ1-2, with TRBD1 matching 8 bases. The J segment lost 4 bases and the V segment lost 4 bases, leaving 5 bases of the junction unmatched. Germline V gene sequence: CDR1 MDHEN, CDR2 SYDVKM. The CDR3 is made up of 14 amino acids. This chain's CDR3 is CASSSGQGIYGYTF. In DNA form, the CDR3 reads TGTGCCAGCAGTTCAGGACAGGGTATCTATGGCTACACCTTC.

The chain has TRBV29-1 and TRBJ1-1; TRBD1 might be the D (5 bases). The V end lost 4 bases, the J end lost 5 bases, and 14 bases lay between the germline ends. Germline V gene data show CDR1 as SQVTM and CDR2 as ANQGSEA. The CDR3 spans 13 residues. The CDR3 region is CSVGGVLETEAFF. DNA for the CDR3: TGCAGCGTTGGAGGGGTCCTCGAGACTGAAGCTTTCTTT.

This chain uses TRBV5-1 with TRBJ2-1, with 7 bases that match TRBD1. The germline V gene has CDR1 SGHRS and CDR2 YFSETQ. The CDR3 consists of 15 residues. V shed 4 bases and J 6 bases; nucleotides not matched to a gene: 10. CDR3 sequence (DNA): TGCGCCAGCAGCGCAGCCGGGACAGTTATCAATGAGCAGTTCTTC. Its protein product is CASSAAGTVINEQFF.

The chain uses TRBV18 and TRBJ1-5; D is undetermined. Looked up from germline, CDR1 is KGHSH and CDR2 is LQKENI. The CDR3 has 14 amino acids. V lost 4 bases to trimming and J lost 5 bases, with 12 bases between them. CDR3 protein: CASSQTEKDQPQHF. As DNA, the CDR3 is TGTGCCAGCTCACAAACAGAAAAAGATCAGCCCCAGCATTTT. The full variable domain, in which reference TRBV18 and TRBJ1-5 provide the parts outside the CDR3, is NAGVMQNPRHLVRRRGQEARLRCSPMKGHSHVYWYRQLPEEGLKFMVYLQKENIIDESGMPKERFSAEFPKEGPSILRIQQVVRGDSAAYFCASSQTEKDQPQHFGDGTRLSIL.

This chain's CDR3 is CSVGQSSYEQYF. CDR3 DNA: TGCAGCGTTGGACAGTCCTCCTACGAGCAGTACTTC. The V and J genes are TRBV29-1 and TRBJ2-7; D might be TRBD1 (5 bases). This CDR3 is built from 12 residues. The ends were cut back, 4 bases at V and 0 bases at J, with 7 bases in the middle. Germline V gene data show CDR1 as SQVTM and CDR2 as ANQGSEA.

The V call is TRBV28, the J call TRBJ2-7; TRBD2 might be the D (5 bases). CDR1 MDHEN and CDR2 SYDVKM come from the germline V gene. The CDR3 covers 17 residues. Trimming left V 1 base short and J 3 bases short, with 19 bases between. CDR3 bases: TGTGCCAGCAGTTTATTCGGCAGCGGCAAAAAAATCTACGAGCAGTACTTC. Its translation is CASSLFGSGKKIYEQYF.

This rearrangement joins TRBV5-4 to TRBJ2-2, with D hard to call. Germline CDR1 and CDR2: SGHNT and YYREEE (reference sequence). V was cut by 4 bases and J by 5 bases, with 9 bases left in between. This CDR3 contains 13 residues. The CDR3 DNA follows: TGTGCCAGCAGCAAGGACGTAACCGGGGAGCTGTTTTTT. This encodes CASSKDVTGELFF.

The chain links TRBV28 to TRBJ1-5; 7 nucleotides agree with TRBD1. This CDR3 is 15 amino acids long. Trimming took 7 bases from V and 0 from J; bases not matched to a gene: 6. Germline CDR1 reads MDHEN; CDR2 reads SYDVKM. The CDR3 DNA sequence: TGTGCCAGCACTCCCAGGGGGGATAGCAATCAGCCCCAGCATTTT. It translates to CASTPRGDSNQPQHF.

The V call is TRBV29-1, the J call TRBJ1-4, with a possible D match to TRBD1 (6 bases). The CDR3 spans 13 residues. The germline V gene has CDR1 SQVTM and CDR2 ANQGSEA. The V end lost 4 bases, the J end lost 2 bases, and 8 bases lay between the germline ends. CDR3 DNA sequence: TGCAGCGTTGCAGGGGATACTAATGAAAAACTGTTTTTT. This sequence encodes CSVAGDTNEKLFF. The whole variable domain, remainder taken from reference TRBV29-1 and TRBJ1-4, is SAVISQKPSRDICQRGTSLTIQCQVDSQVTMMFWYRQQPGQSLTLIATANQGSEATYESGFVIDKFPISRPNLTFSTLTVSNMSPEDSSIYLCSVAGDTNEKLFFGSGTQLSVL.